Given below is one T cell receptor beta chain in context. Combining a sample-barcoded 5' primer with a J-beta primer mix, a second PCR ran for roughly 7 to 11 cycles. Via MiXCR, TCRdb re-called the 5' RACE reads, giving one row per CDR3 protein. The repertoire consists of just over 800,000 distinct CDR3 sequences, with around two thirds occurring once and the leading ten covering about a quarter. From germline, CDR1 is SGHAT and CDR2 FQNNGV. The CDR3 has 15 amino acids. The entry originates in a study of blood T cells in healthy people across ages. PBMCs numbering at least 6.5 million were isolated per sample.

The receptor comes from a man in his thirties or forties in good health. The sequenced sample consisted of blood. The V gene is TRBV11-2, the J gene TRBJ2-7; 7 bases match TRBD1. The closer fit of TRBJ2-5 to the DNA end suggests the J call may be wrong. CDR3 amino acids: CASSSMRGLGETQYF. CDR3 DNA sequence: TGTGCCAGCAGTTCGATGAGGGGGCTGGGAGAGACCCAGTACTTC.